Listed below are T cell receptor beta chains from one sample, sequenced in a study of blood T cell repertoires in COVID-19. Generated by immunoSEQ multiplex PCR, the TCRdb table keeps only in-frame clones and is missing some. The table has about 100,000 clones, about four fifths seen once. What was sequenced was peripheral blood. The receptors here all came from a man between 70 and 80 years old with active or convalescent COVID-19. Each CDR3 is given with its conserved first and last residue. The D gene is left open where the match is weak. The size field is filled for only some rows; it gives once, few, many or a size class.

j_call: TRBJ2-7
v_call: TRBV28
clone_size: -
d_call: TRBD1
cdr3_nt: TGTGCCAGCAGTTCCCCCGGGACAGGGTTTGACGAGCAGTACTTC
cdr3_aa: CASSSPGTGFDEQYF

j_call: TRBJ1-2
v_call: TRBV7-9
clone_size: -
d_call: TRBD1
cdr3_nt: TGTGCCAGCAGCCCCACGGACAGGGCCTATGGCTACACCTTC
cdr3_aa: CASSPTDRAYGYTF

j_call: TRBJ2-2
v_call: TRBV7-6
clone_size: -
d_call: TRBD1
cdr3_nt: TGTGCCAGCAGCCCCGCCGGACAGGCTAGGAACACCGGGGAGCTGTTTTTT
cdr3_aa: CASSPAGQARNTGELFF

j_call: TRBJ1-2
v_call: TRBV19
clone_size: -
d_call: TRBD1
cdr3_nt: TGTGCCACTCAGCCCCAACCCCTGGGACAGGGTTATGGCTACACCTTC
cdr3_aa: CATQPQPLGQGYGYTF

j_call: TRBJ2-1
v_call: TRBV9
clone_size: -
d_call: TRBD1
cdr3_nt: TGTGCCAGCAGCGTCCGACAGGGGACCACCTCTTACAATGAGCAGTTCTTC
cdr3_aa: CASSVRQGTTSYNEQFF

j_call: TRBJ2-1
v_call: TRBV5-4
clone_size: -
d_call: TRBD1
cdr3_nt: TGTGCCAGCAGCGGGGGGACAGGGAAGTACAATGAGCAGTTCTTC
cdr3_aa: CASSGGTGKYNEQFF

j_call: TRBJ1-1
v_call: TRBV5-1
clone_size: -
d_call: -
cdr3_nt: TGCGCCAGCAGCTTGAATCTATTGGACACTGAAGCTTTCTTT
cdr3_aa: CASSLNLLDTEAFF

j_call: TRBJ2-1
v_call: TRBV29-1
clone_size: -
d_call: TRBD2
cdr3_nt: TGCAGCGTCCAGGCAAGGCTAGCGGGGGCCTACAATGAGCAGTTCTTC
cdr3_aa: CSVQARLAGAYNEQFF

j_call: TRBJ2-2
v_call: TRBV7-6
clone_size: -
d_call: TRBD2
cdr3_nt: TGTGCCAGCAGCTTAGTCGGGGGGGCCCGGGAGCTGTTTTTT
cdr3_aa: CASSLVGGARELFF

j_call: TRBJ1-1
v_call: TRBV28
clone_size: -
d_call: -
cdr3_nt: TGTGCCAGCAGTTTAAGTCCGGGGAACACTGAAGCTTTCTTT
cdr3_aa: CASSLSPGNTEAFF

j_call: TRBJ1-1
v_call: TRBV7-2
clone_size: -
d_call: TRBD1
cdr3_nt: TGTGCCAGCAGCCCTACAGGGGGCGCCGGCACTGAAGCTTTCTTT
cdr3_aa: CASSPTGGAGTEAFF

j_call: TRBJ1-1
v_call: TRBV6-5
clone_size: -
d_call: -
cdr3_nt: TGTGCCAGCAGCAGACAGTGGGGCACTGAAGCTTTCTTT
cdr3_aa: CASSRQWGTEAFF

j_call: TRBJ2-2
v_call: TRBV2
clone_size: once
d_call: -
cdr3_nt: TGTGCCAGCGGTGTAGGGGAGCTGTTTTTT
cdr3_aa: CASGVGELFF

j_call: TRBJ2-3
v_call: TRBV27
clone_size: once
d_call: -
cdr3_nt: TGTGCCAGCTGGGGCCCTGTATCGACAGATACGCAGTATTTT
cdr3_aa: CASWGPVSTDTQYF

j_call: TRBJ2-3
v_call: TRBV28
clone_size: -
d_call: -
cdr3_nt: TGTGCCAGCAGTTTCCCCCCCAGGGGGGTAGTTGTAGATACGCAGTATTTT
cdr3_aa: CASSFPPRGVVVDTQYF

j_call: TRBJ2-4
v_call: TRBV19
clone_size: -
d_call: -
cdr3_nt: TGTGCCAGTAGTATTGGGGCGGCCAAAAACATTCAGTACTTC
cdr3_aa: CASSIGAAKNIQYF

j_call: TRBJ1-1
v_call: TRBV5-1
clone_size: once
d_call: -
cdr3_nt: TGCGCCAGCAGCTTGGCCTGGGGCACGAACACTGAAGCTTTCTTT
cdr3_aa: CASSLAWGTNTEAFF

j_call: TRBJ1-1
v_call: TRBV6-5
clone_size: -
d_call: TRBD1
cdr3_nt: TGTGCCACACGGGACAGGGGAGGGGTGAACACTGAAGCTTTCTTT
cdr3_aa: CATRDRGGVNTEAFF

j_call: TRBJ1-4
v_call: TRBV5-1
clone_size: few
d_call: -
cdr3_nt: TGCGCCAGCAGCTCGTCCTTAGCGGGTGAAAAACTGTTTTTT
cdr3_aa: CASSSSLAGEKLFF

j_call: TRBJ2-7
v_call: TRBV7-2
clone_size: -
d_call: TRBD2
cdr3_nt: TGTGCCAGCAGCTTAGTAGGGACTAGCGGGGGTTACGAGCAGTACTTC
cdr3_aa: CASSLVGTSGGYEQYF

j_call: TRBJ2-1
v_call: TRBV11-2
clone_size: -
d_call: TRBD2
cdr3_nt: TGTGCCAGCAGCTTAAGCGGGGGGGCTTACAATGAGCAGTTCTTC
cdr3_aa: CASSLSGGAYNEQFF

j_call: TRBJ1-6
v_call: TRBV5-4
clone_size: -
d_call: -
cdr3_nt: TGTGCCAGCAGCTTGGAATTTGGACAGAATAATTCACCCCTCCACTTT
cdr3_aa: CASSLEFGQNNSPLHF